This is a list of T cell receptor beta chains from one sample in a study of tumor-infiltrating lymphocytes in primary liver carcinoma. In TCRdb, the multiplex PCR reads were re-called with MiXCR into one record per CDR3 protein. This table has about 200,000 distinct CDR3 sequences, almost 65% appearing once. Sequenced sample: peripheral blood. Receptor source: a woman aged 60-70 years with primary liver carcinoma and hepatitis B virus infection. Both conserved end residues are part of each CDR3. Fields, in order: CDR3 length, clone size, V gene, J gene, D gene, CDR3 DNA, CDR3 protein. D genes are given only for firm matches. Clone size is shown for a subset of rows, as once, few, many or a class of expanded clone.

CDR3 length: 15; clone size: .; V gene: TRBV11-2; J gene: TRBJ2-1; D gene: .; CDR3 DNA: TGTGCCCGCAGCTCCCGGCGGAGCCCCTACAATGAGCAGTTCTTC; CDR3 protein: CARSSRRSPYNEQFF
CDR3 length: 17; clone size: many; V gene: TRBV30; J gene: TRBJ2-6; D gene: TRBD1; CDR3 DNA: TGTGCCTGCCGCCGGGACAGGGGCCTTTCTGGGGCCAACGTCCTGACTTTC; CDR3 protein: CACRRDRGLSGANVLTF
CDR3 length: 15; clone size: many; V gene: TRBV4-1; J gene: TRBJ2-1; D gene: .; CDR3 DNA: TGCGCCAGCAGCCTTTTATCCAGGGCCACCAATGAGCAGTTCTTC; CDR3 protein: CASSLLSRATNEQFF
CDR3 length: 15; clone size: .; V gene: TRBV11-2; J gene: TRBJ1-2; D gene: TRBD1; CDR3 DNA: TGTGCCAGCAGCTTATCAGGGACAGAACCCTATGTCTACACCTTC; CDR3 protein: CASSLSGTEPYVYTF
CDR3 length: 10; clone size: .; V gene: TRBV28; J gene: TRBJ1-1; D gene: .; CDR3 DNA: TGTGCCAGCAGTTATAATGAAGTTTTCTTT; CDR3 protein: CASSYNEVFF
CDR3 length: 13; clone size: .; V gene: TRBV7-3; J gene: TRBJ2-7; D gene: .; CDR3 DNA: TGTGCCAGCAGCTCGACAGGTTGGAATGAGCAGTACTTC; CDR3 protein: CASSSTGWNEQYF
CDR3 length: 14; clone size: .; V gene: TRBV7-8; J gene: TRBJ2-1; D gene: .; CDR3 DNA: TGTGCCACCCAGGGCTGGAGTTCCTACAATGAGCAGTTCTTC; CDR3 protein: CATQGWSSYNEQFF
CDR3 length: 16; clone size: .; V gene: TRBV6-1; J gene: TRBJ2-5; D gene: .; CDR3 DNA: TGTGCCAGCACTCGAAGGGATAGGGGGACCGGGGAGACCCAGTACTTC; CDR3 protein: CASTRRDRGTGETQYF
CDR3 length: 15; clone size: .; V gene: TRBV5-1; J gene: TRBJ2-3; D gene: TRBD2; CDR3 DNA: TGCGCCAGCAGCAGGGGACTAGCGGACACAGATACGCAGTATTTT; CDR3 protein: CASSRGLADTDTQYF
CDR3 length: 13; clone size: few; V gene: TRBV30; J gene: TRBJ1-5; D gene: TRBD1; CDR3 DNA: TGTGCCTGGGACAGGGGGCTTGGTCAGCCCCAGCATTTT; CDR3 protein: CAWDRGLGQPQHF
CDR3 length: 16; clone size: .; V gene: TRBV11-1; J gene: TRBJ2-7; D gene: .; CDR3 DNA: TGTGTCGGCAGCTCGTGGTTGGACGGGGGCCTAGACGAACAGTACTTC; CDR3 protein: CVGSSWLDGGLDEQYF
CDR3 length: 17; clone size: many; V gene: TRBV12-5; J gene: TRBJ1-5; D gene: .; CDR3 DNA: TGTGCTAGTGGTTTGGTACGAGGGGCAGGGGTCAATCAGCCCCAGCATTTT; CDR3 protein: CASGLVRGAGVNQPQHF
CDR3 length: 17; clone size: few; V gene: TRBV28; J gene: TRBJ1-2; D gene: TRBD1; CDR3 DNA: TGTGCCAGCAGTCCCTGGGACAGGGGCAGATTTCGTACGGGCTACACCTTC; CDR3 protein: CASSPWDRGRFRTGYTF
CDR3 length: 15; clone size: .; V gene: TRBV11-3; J gene: TRBJ2-3; D gene: .; CDR3 DNA: TGTGCCAGCAGCTTAGGACAGGCACTCACAGATACACAGTATTTT; CDR3 protein: CASSLGQALTDTQYF
CDR3 length: 13; clone size: .; V gene: TRBV29-1; J gene: TRBJ2-7; D gene: .; CDR3 DNA: TGCAGCGCTGATCGGGCAGAGGGATCGGGGCAGTACTTC; CDR3 protein: CSADRAEGSGQYF
CDR3 length: 17; clone size: many; V gene: TRBV6-5; J gene: TRBJ1-2; D gene: .; CDR3 DNA: TGTGCCAGCAGTTACTCGACGGGTTCGACTTCTAACTATGGCTACACCTTC; CDR3 protein: CASSYSTGSTSNYGYTF
CDR3 length: 15; clone size: once; V gene: TRBV4-1; J gene: TRBJ2-7; D gene: .; CDR3 DNA: TGCGCCAACAGCCAAGATTCGTCCCCCGTTTACGAGCAGTACTTC; CDR3 protein: CANSQDSSPVYEQYF
CDR3 length: 13; clone size: .; V gene: TRBV11-2; J gene: TRBJ1-5; D gene: .; CDR3 DNA: TGTTCCAGCAGCACGACAGGCAATCAGCCCCAGCATTTT; CDR3 protein: CSSSTTGNQPQHF
CDR3 length: 15; clone size: many; V gene: TRBV12-3/TRBV12-4; J gene: TRBJ1-2; D gene: .; CDR3 DNA: TGTGCCAGCACTAGCAGTGGGCGGCCGAACTATGGCTACACCTTC; CDR3 protein: CASTSSGRPNYGYTF
CDR3 length: 15; clone size: .; V gene: TRBV14; J gene: TRBJ2-3; D gene: TRBD2; CDR3 DNA: TGTGCCAGCAGCTCCCGGACTAGCGACACAGATACGCAGTATTTT; CDR3 protein: CASSSRTSDTDTQYF
CDR3 length: 15; clone size: .; V gene: TRBV5-6; J gene: TRBJ2-5; D gene: TRBD2; CDR3 DNA: TGTGCCAGCAGCAAACTGACTAGCCGCGGAGAGACCCAGTACTTC; CDR3 protein: CASSKLTSRGETQYF
CDR3 length: 15; clone size: .; V gene: TRBV11-2; J gene: TRBJ1-1; D gene: .; CDR3 DNA: TGTGCCAGCAGCCGAGTCAGGGGTGGGAACACTGAAGCTTTCTTT; CDR3 protein: CASSRVRGGNTEAFF
CDR3 length: 14; clone size: once; V gene: TRBV30; J gene: TRBJ2-7; D gene: TRBD2; CDR3 DNA: TGTGCCTGGAGTGAAGGACTAGCGGATTACGAGCAGTACTTC; CDR3 protein: CAWSEGLADYEQYF
CDR3 length: 16; clone size: many; V gene: TRBV11-2; J gene: TRBJ2-2; D gene: TRBD1; CDR3 DNA: TGTGCCAGCAGCGTACCCGGGACAGGGAACACCGGGGAGCTGTTTTTT; CDR3 protein: CASSVPGTGNTGELFF
CDR3 length: 16; clone size: few; V gene: TRBV28; J gene: TRBJ2-6; D gene: .; CDR3 DNA: TGTGCCAGCAGTCTAGATTGGGGGTCTGGGGCCAACGTCCTGACTTTC; CDR3 protein: CASSLDWGSGANVLTF
CDR3 length: 16; clone size: .; V gene: TRBV5-4; J gene: TRBJ2-1; D gene: .; CDR3 DNA: TGTGCCAGCAGCTTGCCCTCTCGGCTGAGGGAGGATGAGCAGTTCTTC; CDR3 protein: CASSLPSRLREDEQFF
CDR3 length: 13; clone size: .; V gene: TRBV7-9; J gene: TRBJ1-1; D gene: .; CDR3 DNA: TGTGCCAGCAGCATACGGCAGGAGACTGAAGCTTTCTTT; CDR3 protein: CASSIRQETEAFF
CDR3 length: 17; clone size: .; V gene: TRBV11-2; J gene: TRBJ2-7; D gene: TRBD2; CDR3 DNA: TGCGCCAGCAGACAACTAGGAGGACTAGCGGGATCGGGCGAGCAGTACTTC; CDR3 protein: CASRQLGGLAGSGEQYF
CDR3 length: 13; clone size: .; V gene: TRBV28; J gene: TRBJ2-5; D gene: .; CDR3 DNA: TGTGCCAGCCTCAGTAGGGGAGTAGGGACCCAGTACTTC; CDR3 protein: CASLSRGVGTQYF
CDR3 length: 19; clone size: .; V gene: TRBV7-9; J gene: TRBJ1-5; D gene: .; CDR3 DNA: TGTGCCAACAGCTCCCAGGTAGGGACTGGCGCTTATAGCAATCAGCCCCAGCATTTT; CDR3 protein: CANSSQVGTGAYSNQPQHF
CDR3 length: 13; clone size: .; V gene: TRBV12-3/TRBV12-4; J gene: TRBJ2-7; D gene: .; CDR3 DNA: TGTGCCAGCAGTGTGCAAGATACCTACGAGCGGTACTTC; CDR3 protein: CASSVQDTYERYF
CDR3 length: 18; clone size: once; V gene: TRBV15; J gene: TRBJ2-6; D gene: .; CDR3 DNA: TGTGCCACCAGCAGAGGCGGGACAATATATCAGGGGGTCAACGTCCTGACTTTC; CDR3 protein: CATSRGGTIYQGVNVLTF
CDR3 length: 15; clone size: .; V gene: TRBV5-8; J gene: TRBJ2-7; D gene: TRBD1; CDR3 DNA: TGTGCCAGCAGCCCCCGGACAGGGTTGACCTACGAGCAGTACTTC; CDR3 protein: CASSPRTGLTYEQYF
CDR3 length: 21; clone size: .; V gene: TRBV28; J gene: TRBJ2-4; D gene: TRBD2; CDR3 DNA: TGTGCCAAGTTTTCCTCAAGCCAAGGGACTAGCGGGAGGCCCGCCAAAAACATTCAGTACTTC; CDR3 protein: CAKFSSSQGTSGRPAKNIQYF
CDR3 length: 14; clone size: .; V gene: TRBV29-1; J gene: TRBJ1-2; D gene: .; CDR3 DNA: TGCAGCGTTGACCCTGGGCGGGGGGACTATGGCTACCCCTTC; CDR3 protein: CSVDPGRGDYGYPF
CDR3 length: 13; clone size: .; V gene: TRBV29-1; J gene: TRBJ1-5; D gene: .; CDR3 DNA: TGCAGCGTTAGAGAGAACAGCAATCAGCCCCAGAATTTT; CDR3 protein: CSVRENSNQPQNF
CDR3 length: 12; clone size: .; V gene: TRBV29-1; J gene: TRBJ2-5; D gene: .; CDR3 DNA: TGCAGCGTTGATCCGGACCAAGAGACCCGGTACTTC; CDR3 protein: CSVDPDQETRYF
CDR3 length: 14; clone size: many; V gene: TRBV11-1; J gene: TRBJ2-1; D gene: .; CDR3 DNA: TGTGCCAGCAGCTTAGAGCGTCGGGTAGGTGAGCAGTTCTTC; CDR3 protein: CASSLERRVGEQFF
CDR3 length: 14; clone size: .; V gene: TRBV11-3; J gene: TRBJ2-1; D gene: TRBD2; CDR3 DNA: TGTGTCAACAGCTTAAGCGGGGTGGAGAATGAGCAGTTCTTC; CDR3 protein: CVNSLSGVENEQFF
CDR3 length: 16; clone size: .; V gene: TRBV5-1; J gene: TRBJ2-3; D gene: .; CDR3 DNA: TGCGCCAGCAACTTGAAATTGGGAGGAGATGGAGATACGCAGTATTTT; CDR3 protein: CASNLKLGGDGDTQYF